This TCR beta chain was obtained from a study of blood T cell repertoires in COVID-19 (dated by TCRdb to between 2020 and 2021). Regarding the complete study: Samples covering the acute and convalescent phases of COVID-19 were provided by collaborators in the United States, Italy and Spain. The repertoires were made available in a free public database intended to serve as a resource for research on the immune response to SARS-CoV-2. HLA class I and class II types, where available, came from metadata supplied by the sample provider rather than from assay-based typing. The prospective study material was composed of cDNA or gDNA derived from T cells, B-cell-depleted T cells, or PBMCs. The sample metadata nearly always contained a de-identified subject ID, COVID-19 status, age in years and sex. Samples were obtained from the ongoing ImmuneRACE study (first 160 participants) and from over 1,000 subjects provided by 6 global collaborators. Deeply sampled blood TCRbeta repertoires from subjects exposed to, actively infected with, or recovered from COVID-19 were included in the dataset. Study-level results and caveats: The quantity of clinical and demographic metadata differed by source and by participant and was supplied without curation.

The germline V gene sets CDR1 to SGDLS and CDR2 to YYNGEE. The CDR3 contains 17 residues, cysteine and phenylalanine counted. Only CDR3 DNA remains: 51 bases, in frame from the first base. V ends up 3 bases short and J 5 bases short, with an unmatched junction base count of 10. Each collaborating institution followed its own protocols to collect whole blood in K2EDTA tubes. For TCRbeta analysis, collaborators shipped samples in one of three forms: frozen whole blood, isolated PBMCs, or DNA extracted from either of those sample types. About this clone itself: No cognate antigen has been identified for it. The record has no base qualities; no much larger clone is one base away.

TCRbeta CDR3 regions were amplified from genomic DNA by means of the immunoSEQ Assay, a bias-controlled multiplex PCR. The original methods were these. The number of nucleated cells in each sample was estimated by amplification of reference gene primers within the assay. To quantify the absolute abundance of each unique TCRbeta CDR3 rearrangement, sequence reads were collapsed and filtered. For each sample, productive Simpson clonality was calculated by taking the square root of Simpson's diversity index across productive rearrangements. TCRdb re-hosts the immuneACCESS table, in-frame sequences only. Its copies lack some clones; in the studies checked, an unresolved V gene accounts for under half of them, and the cause for the rest is not known. V, J and clone size were drawn from that table, and D and trimming were deduced from the DNA. The table for this sample lists over 100,000 clones; around three quarters of them were counted only once. The ten most abundant clones make up approximately 4% of the sample.

The sequenced sample was peripheral blood. This sequence was found in a woman of 80 years or more with acute or convalescent COVID-19. Recombination linked TRBV9 to TRBJ1-6, and TRBD1 matches 8 of the central bases. The bases read TGTGCCAGCAGCGGACGAGCCGGGACAGGAAATAATTCACCCCTCCACTTT. Its translation is CASSGRAGTGNNSPLHF.